This T cell receptor beta chain was documented in a study of blood T cell repertoires in COVID-19. Study overall: Samples of COVID-19 (acute and convalescent) were obtained from the United States, Italy and Spain. Sources were T cells, B-cell-depleted T cells, or PBMCs; the material itself was cDNA or gDNA.

This clone has just one count. How the authors handled the data: Nucleated cell counts were estimated from reference gene primer amplification. Clones were read by immunoSEQ multiplex PCR, and TCRdb kept only the in-frame ones, dropping some. Clone size and the V and J calls come from that table; the DNA yielded D and trimming. The sample carries a few hundred thousand clones, around 83% recorded once. Germline loops: CDR1 SGHTA, CDR2 FQGNSA. This CDR3 is built from 16 residues. J was trimmed by 1 base and V by 5 bases; bases with no gene match: 10. V is TRBV7-2 and J is TRBJ2-7, with 8 positions matching TRBD2. This sequence was found in a middle-aged woman who had recovered from COVID-19. Source material: peripheral blood. The CDR3 coding sequence is TGTGCCAGCAGCGCCGAAGCGGGGGCTATTTCCTACGAGCAGTACTTC. This translates into CASSAEAGAISYEQYF.